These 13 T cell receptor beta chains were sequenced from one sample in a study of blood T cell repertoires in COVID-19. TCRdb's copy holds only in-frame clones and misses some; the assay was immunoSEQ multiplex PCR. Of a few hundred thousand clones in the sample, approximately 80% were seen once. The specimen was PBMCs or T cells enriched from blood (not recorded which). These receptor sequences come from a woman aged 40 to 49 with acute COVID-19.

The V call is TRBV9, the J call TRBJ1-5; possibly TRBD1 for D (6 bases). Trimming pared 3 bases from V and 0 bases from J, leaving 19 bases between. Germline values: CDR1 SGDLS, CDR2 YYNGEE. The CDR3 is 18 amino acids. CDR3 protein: CASSDRMGAMGSNQPQHF. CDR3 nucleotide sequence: TGTGCCAGCAGCGACCGAATGGGGGCAATGGGTAGCAATCAGCCCCAGCATTTT. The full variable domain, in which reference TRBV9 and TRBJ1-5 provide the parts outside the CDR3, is DSGVTQTPKHLITATGQRVTLRCSPRSGDLSVYWYQQSLDQGLQFLIQYYNGEERAKGNILERFSAQQFPDLHSELNLSSLELGDSALYFCASSDRMGAMGSNQPQHFGDGTRLSIL.

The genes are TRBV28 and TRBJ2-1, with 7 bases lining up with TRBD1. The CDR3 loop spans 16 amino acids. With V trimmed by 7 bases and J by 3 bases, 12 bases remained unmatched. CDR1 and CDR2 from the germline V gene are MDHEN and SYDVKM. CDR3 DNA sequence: TGTGCCAGCACCTCTCTCGGACAGGCGTACTACAATGAGCAGTTCTTC. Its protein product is CASTSLGQAYYNEQFF.

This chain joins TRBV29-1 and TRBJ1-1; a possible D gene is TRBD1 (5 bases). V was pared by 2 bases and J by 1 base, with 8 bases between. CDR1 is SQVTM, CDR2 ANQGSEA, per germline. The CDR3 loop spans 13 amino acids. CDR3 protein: CSVEKGKNTEAFF. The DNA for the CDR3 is TGCAGCGTTGAAAAGGGGAAGAACACTGAAGCTTTCTTT.

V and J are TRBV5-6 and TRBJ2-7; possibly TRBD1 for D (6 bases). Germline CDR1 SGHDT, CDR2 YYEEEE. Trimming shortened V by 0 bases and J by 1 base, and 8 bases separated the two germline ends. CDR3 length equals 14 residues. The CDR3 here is CASSLGQASYEQYF. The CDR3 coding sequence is TGTGCCAGCAGCTTGGGACAGGCATCCTACGAGCAGTACTTC.

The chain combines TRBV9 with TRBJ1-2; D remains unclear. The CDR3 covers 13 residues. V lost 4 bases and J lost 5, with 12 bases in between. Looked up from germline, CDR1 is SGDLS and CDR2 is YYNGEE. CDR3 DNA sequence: TGTGCCAGCAGCCCTTCTTCGGGATATGGCTACACCTTC. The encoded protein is CASSPSSGYGYTF. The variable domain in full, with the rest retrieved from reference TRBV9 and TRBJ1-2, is DSGVTQTPKHLITATGQRVTLRCSPRSGDLSVYWYQQSLDQGLQFLIQYYNGEERAKGNILERFSAQQFPDLHSELNLSSLELGDSALYFCASSPSSGYGYTFGSGTRLTVV.

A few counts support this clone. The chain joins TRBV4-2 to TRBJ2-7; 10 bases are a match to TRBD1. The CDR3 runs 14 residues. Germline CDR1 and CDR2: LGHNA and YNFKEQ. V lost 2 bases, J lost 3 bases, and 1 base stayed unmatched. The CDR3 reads CASSQRDRGYEQYF. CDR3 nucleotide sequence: TGTGCCAGCAGCCAAAGGGACAGGGGCTACGAGCAGTACTTC.

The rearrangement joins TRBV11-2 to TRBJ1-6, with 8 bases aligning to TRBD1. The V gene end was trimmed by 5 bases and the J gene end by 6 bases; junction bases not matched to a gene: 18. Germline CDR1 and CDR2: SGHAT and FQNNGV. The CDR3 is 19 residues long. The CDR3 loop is CASSPPGTGKRDFNSPLHF. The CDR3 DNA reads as TGTGCCAGCAGCCCCCCCGGGACAGGAAAAAGGGACTTTAATTCACCCCTCCACTTT.

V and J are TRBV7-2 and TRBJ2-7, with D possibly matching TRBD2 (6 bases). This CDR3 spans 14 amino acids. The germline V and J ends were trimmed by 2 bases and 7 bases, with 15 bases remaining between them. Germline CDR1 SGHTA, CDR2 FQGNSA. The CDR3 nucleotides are TGTGCCAGCAGCTTATCAAGACCGGCGGGGGAGCAGTACTTC. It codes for CASSLSRPAGEQYF. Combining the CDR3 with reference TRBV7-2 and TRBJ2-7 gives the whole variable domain GAGVSQSPSNKVTEKGKDVELRCDPISGHTALYWYRQSLGQGLEFLIYFQGNSAPDKSGLPSDRFSAERTGGSVSTLTIQRTQQEDSAVYLCASSLSRPAGEQYFGPGTRLTVT.

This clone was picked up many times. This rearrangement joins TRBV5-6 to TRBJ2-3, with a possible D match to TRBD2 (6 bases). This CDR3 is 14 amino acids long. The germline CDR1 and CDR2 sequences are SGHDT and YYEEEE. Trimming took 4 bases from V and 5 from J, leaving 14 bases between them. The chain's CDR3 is CASSLHAGLDTQYF. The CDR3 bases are TGTGCCAGCAGCCTCCACGCGGGATTAGATACGCAGTATTTT.

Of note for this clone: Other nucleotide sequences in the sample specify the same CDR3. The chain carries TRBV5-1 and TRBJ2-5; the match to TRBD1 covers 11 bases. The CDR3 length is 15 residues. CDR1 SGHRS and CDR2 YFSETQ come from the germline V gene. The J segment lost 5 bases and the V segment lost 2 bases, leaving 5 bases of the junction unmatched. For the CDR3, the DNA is TGCGCCAGCAGCTTTGGACAGGGGGCCGGGGAGACCCAGTACTTC. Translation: CASSFGQGAGETQYF.

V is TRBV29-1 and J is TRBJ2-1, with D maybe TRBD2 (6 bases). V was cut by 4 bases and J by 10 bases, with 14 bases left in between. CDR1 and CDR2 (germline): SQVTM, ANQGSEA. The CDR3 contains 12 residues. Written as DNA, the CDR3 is TGCAGCGTTGGTGGGCCCGGGGGAGAGCAGTTCTTC. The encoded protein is CSVGGPGGEQFF.

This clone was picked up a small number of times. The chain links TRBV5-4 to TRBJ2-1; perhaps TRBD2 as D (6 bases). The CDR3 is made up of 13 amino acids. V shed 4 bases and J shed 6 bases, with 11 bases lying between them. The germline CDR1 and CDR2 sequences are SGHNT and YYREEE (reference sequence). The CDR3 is CASSAGTGNEQFF. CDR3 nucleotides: TGTGCCAGCAGCGCCGGGACTGGCAATGAGCAGTTCTTC.

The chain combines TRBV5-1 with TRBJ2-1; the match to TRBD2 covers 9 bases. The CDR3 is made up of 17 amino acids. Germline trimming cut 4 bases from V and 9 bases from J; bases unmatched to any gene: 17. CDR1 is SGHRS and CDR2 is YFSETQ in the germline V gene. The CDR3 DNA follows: TGCGCCAGCAGCCTGCGGGGGGGCCAGATCCGAGGTGGTGAGCAGTTCTTC. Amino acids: CASSLRGGQIRGGEQFF.